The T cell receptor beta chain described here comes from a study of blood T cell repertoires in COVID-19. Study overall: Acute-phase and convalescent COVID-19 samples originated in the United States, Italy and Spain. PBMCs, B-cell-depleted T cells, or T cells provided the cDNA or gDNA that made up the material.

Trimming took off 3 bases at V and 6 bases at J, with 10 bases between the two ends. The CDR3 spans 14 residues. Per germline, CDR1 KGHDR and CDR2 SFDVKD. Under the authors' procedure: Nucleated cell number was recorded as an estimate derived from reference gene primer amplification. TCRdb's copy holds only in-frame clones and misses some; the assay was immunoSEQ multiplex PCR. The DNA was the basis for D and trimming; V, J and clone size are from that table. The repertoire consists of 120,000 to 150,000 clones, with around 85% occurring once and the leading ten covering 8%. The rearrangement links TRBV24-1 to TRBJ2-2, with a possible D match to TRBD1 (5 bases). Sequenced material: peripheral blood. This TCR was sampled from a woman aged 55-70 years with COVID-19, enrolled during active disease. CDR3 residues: CATSDQGHPGELFF. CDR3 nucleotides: TGTGCCACCAGTGATCAAGGACACCCCGGGGAGCTGTTTTTT.